Each of the 19 T cell receptor beta chains below was sequenced from the same sample in a study of blood T cells in healthy people across ages. It was with a sample-barcoded 5' primer and a J-beta primer mix that a second PCR of roughly 6 to 12 cycles was run. TCRdb ran MiXCR on the 5' RACE reads and lists one entry per CDR3 protein. The sample consists of roughly 900,000 distinct CDR3 sequences, under 35% of them appearing once. Input material: blood. All receptors come from a woman at least 80 years old in good health.

This chain joins TRBV24-1 and TRBJ1-6, with TRBD1 matching over 9 bases. The V and J ends lost 9 bases and 8 bases, in that order; junction bases with no gene match: 16. From germline, CDR1 is KGHDR and CDR2 SFDVKD. The CDR3 extends over 17 amino acids. The CDR3, as DNA: TGTGCCACCTTCTCGGGACAGGGTAAAAAAATAGATTCACCCCTCCACTTT. This encodes CATFSGQGKKIDSPLHF.

This clonotype occurred many times. The rearrangement uses TRBV10-3 and TRBJ2-3; D is undetermined. The CDR3 is 14 residues long. CDR1 and CDR2 (germline): ENHRY, SYGVKD. V was clipped by 6 bases and J by 1 base, with 11 bases between them. CDR3 sequence: CAIRTDVGTDTQYF. The CDR3 DNA follows: TGTGCCATCAGGACGGACGTAGGCACAGATACGCAGTATTTT.

This clonotype has a count of ten or more. This chain uses TRBV5-5 with TRBJ2-5; 11 nucleotides agree with TRBD2. After removal of 3 bases from V and 11 bases from J, the junction contained 15 bases not matched to a gene. This CDR3 comprises 16 residues. The germline V gene has CDR1 SGHKS and CDR2 YYEKEE (reference sequence). The CDR3 nucleotides are TGTGCCAGCAGCTCCCCAGAACTAGCGGGGGCGTGGGAGCAGTACTTC. Its translation is CASSSPELAGAWEQYF.

At least ten counts were recorded for this clonotype. The chain carries TRBV9 and TRBJ1-1, with D uncertain. The V end lost 0 bases, the J end lost 6 bases, and 9 bases lay between the germline ends. The CDR3 extends over 13 amino acids. CDR1 SGDLS and CDR2 YYNGEE come from the germline V gene. CDR3 in amino acids: CASSVEMGSEAFF. For the CDR3, the DNA is TGTGCCAGCAGCGTAGAAATGGGGTCTGAAGCTTTCTTT.

The chain recombines TRBV11-3 with TRBJ2-3; no clear D. CDR1 SGHNT and CDR2 YENEEA come from the germline V gene. V was trimmed by 3 bases and J by 10 bases, leaving 8 bases between them. This CDR3 is built from 11 residues. The CDR3 DNA sequence: TGTGCCAGCAGCTTTTTGACGGCGCAGTATTTT. It translates to CASSFLTAQYF.

This chain joins TRBV7-2 and TRBJ2-7, with 9 bases that match TRBD2. Trimming at V came to 5 bases and at J to 5 bases, leaving 7 bases not matched to a gene. CDR1 and CDR2 from the germline V gene are SGHTA and FQGNSA. The CDR3 consists of 14 residues. This CDR3 reads CASSILAGAHEQYF. The CDR3 coding sequence is TGTGCCAGCAGCATATTAGCGGGAGCCCACGAGCAGTACTTC.

The table lists this clonotype with many counts. This rearrangement joins TRBV15 to TRBJ2-1, with 8 nucleotides matching TRBD1. Germline CDR1 LNHNV, CDR2 YYDKDF (reference sequence). After removal of 1 base from V and 6 bases from J, the junction contained 5 bases not matched to a gene. This CDR3 comprises 15 residues. The CDR3 protein is CATSRAAGGFNEQFF. Here the CDR3 DNA reads TGTGCCACCAGCAGAGCGGCAGGGGGCTTCAATGAGCAGTTCTTC.

Many counts were recorded for this clonotype. The DNA of the CDR3 is TGCGCCAGCAGCTTGGAAGGAAAACGAGAGACCCAGTACTTC. Amino acid sequence: CASSLEGKRETQYF. J is TRBJ2-5 and V is TRBV5-1; D is uncertain. There are 14 residues in the CDR3. The germline V gene encodes CDR1 SGHRS and CDR2 YFSETQ. V dropped 0 bases and J dropped 4 bases, with 10 bases sitting between them.

This clonotype was seen only a few times. A much larger clone is a single base away; this may be a read error. The chain joins TRBV9 to TRBJ2-7; possibly TRBD1 or TRBD2 for D (5 bases each). The germline V and J ends were trimmed by 3 bases and 7 bases, with 20 bases remaining between them. CDR1 SGDLS and CDR2 YYNGEE come from the germline V gene. This CDR3 has 15 amino acids. CDR3 DNA: TGTGCCAGCAGCGCCACGGGGCTTCCCTACAATGAGCAGTACTTC. It specifies CASSATGLPYNEQYF.

About this clonotype: A clone one base away is much larger, so this may be a read error. The rearrangement links TRBV5-6 to TRBJ1-4; D may be TRBD1 (5 bases). V lost 7 bases and J lost 8, with 21 bases in between. This CDR3 is 15 amino acids long. Per the germline V gene, CDR1 is SGHDT and CDR2 is YYEEEE. The CDR3 sequence is CASRQDGSGEEKLFF. The CDR3 DNA reads TGTGCCAGCCGCCAGGACGGTTCGGGGGAAGAAAAACTGTTTTTT.

Points on this clonotype: A much larger clone lies one base from this, so it may be a read error. V gene TRBV7-2 combines with J gene TRBJ2-5, with D perhaps matching TRBD2 (6 bases). Per the germline V gene, CDR1 is SGHTA and CDR2 is FQGNSA. The CDR3 covers 14 residues. The CDR3, as DNA: TGTGCCAGCAGCTTATACACGACGGGGGAGACCCGGTACTTC. It yields the protein CASSLYTTGETRYF.

With respect to this clonotype: A read error is possible here, since a much larger clone lies one base away. The chain links TRBV6-2 or TRBV6-3 to TRBJ2-5; D is possibly TRBD1 (6 bases). Germline V lookup: CDR1 MNHEY, CDR2 SVGEGT. V lost 2 bases to trimming and J lost 11 bases, with 15 bases between them. CDR3 length: 13 residues. DNA of the CDR3: TGTGCCAGCAGTTACCAGGGGATCAATGAGCAGTACTTC. Its protein is CASSYQGINEQYF.

This clonotype was detected a few times. The chain joins TRBV30 to TRBJ2-3; no clear D. Trimming pared 5 bases from V and 7 bases from J, leaving 16 bases between. The CDR3 is 13 amino acids. The V gene's germline CDR1 is GTSNPN and CDR2 SVGIG (reference sequence). In DNA, the CDR3 is TGTGCCTGGGCTCTAAATGCACAGAATACGCAGTATTTT. This translates into CAWALNAQNTQYF.

This clonotype was picked up many times. V and J are TRBV20-1 and TRBJ1-2; D not resolved. Deletions cut 6 bases from V and 0 bases from J, with 11 bases between. This CDR3 is built from 13 residues. Per germline, CDR1 DFQATT and CDR2 SNEGSKA (reference sequence). The CDR3 nucleotides are TGCAGTGCGCCCGTCGGGGCTAACTATGGCTACACCTTC. It translates to CSAPVGANYGYTF.

This clonotype appeared many times. The gene calls are TRBV5-1 and TRBJ2-7, with TRBD1 matching over 8 bases. Per the germline V gene, CDR1 is SGHRS and CDR2 is YFSETQ. The J segment lost 2 bases and the V segment lost 4 bases, leaving 11 bases of the junction unmatched. CDR3 length: 16 amino acids. The CDR3 DNA reads TGCGCCAGCAGCCTGGTACCGGCGGGACAGGCCTACGAGCAGTACTTC. Amino acid sequence: CASSLVPAGQAYEQYF.

Regarding this clonotype: A much larger clonotype is one base distant, so this may be a read error. V and J are TRBV6-2 or TRBV6-3 and TRBJ1-5, with D possibly being TRBD1 (5 bases). Germline CDR1 is MNHEY and CDR2 is SVGEGT. CDR3 length: 15 amino acids. CDR3 amino acids: CTSSYGGGGNQPQHF. CDR3 in DNA: TGTACCAGCAGTTACGGTGGCGGGGGGAATCAGCCCCAGCATTTT.

Remarks on this clonotype: A junction end diverges from the germline sequence, so it may reflect a read error. J is TRBJ2-4 and V is TRBV5-1; D could derive from TRBD1 or TRBD2 (5 bases each). CDR1 is SGHRS and CDR2 is YFSETQ in the germline V gene. This CDR3 has 16 amino acids. The CDR3 DNA reads TGCGCCAGCAACTTGGGGGTCTCCCTAGCCAAAAACATTCAGTACTTC. It encodes CASNLGVSLAKNIQYF.

As for this clonotype: With a much larger clone just one base away, this may be a read error. V and J are TRBV5-1 and TRBJ2-7; TRBD1 agrees at 9 bases. The DNA end is a closer match to TRBJ2-5, so the J assignment may be wrong. The CDR3 length is 16 residues. From germline, CDR1 is SGHRS and CDR2 YFSETQ. The CDR3 protein is CASSAGFTGGRETQYF. CDR3 bases: TGCGCCAGCAGCGCCGGATTCACAGGGGGCCGTGAGACCCAGTACTTC.

V is TRBV28 and J is TRBJ2-3; 9 nucleotides align to TRBD1. CDR3 size: 12 residues. Per germline, CDR1 MDHEN and CDR2 SYDVKM. J lost 4 bases, V lost 10 bases, and 3 bases had no gene match. CDR3 amino acids: CAITGGPDTQYF. CDR3 DNA sequence: TGTGCCATCACAGGGGGCCCAGATACGCAGTATTTT.